This entry concerns a single T cell receptor beta chain. The antigen remains undetermined. This specimen comes from a study of monozygotic twins with inflammatory bowel disease. Notes on the study in general: For repertoire similarity, concordant twins did not differ from discordant twins, possibly because power was limited. By inverse Simpson index, TCRbeta diversity was lower in IBD patients than in healthy co-twins.

The CDR3 contains 13 residues. Germline V gene data show CDR1 as SGHNT and CDR2 as YYREEE (reference sequence). Each CDR3 protein gets one entry in TCRdb, which reprocessed the 5' RACE reads and gives no DNA. The table lists over 110,000 distinct CDR3 sequences. The sample comprised blood. The origin of this receptor is a human donor with ulcerative colitis or Crohn's disease, or a healthy co-twin of an affected twin (not recorded which). The V call is TRBV5-4, the J call TRBJ1-4; TCRdb selects TRBD1, and the lack of DNA leaves this call unchecked. CDR3: CASSSGEEEKLFF.